This TCR beta chain was identified during a study of T-cell memory formation after mild COVID-19. Findings of the study overall: Among clones peaking at day 37 in the second wave, SARS-CoV-2 specificity remained unconfirmed. CD4+ clones that contracted lay mainly in CM and EM; CD8+ ones lay in EMRA. The appearance of some responding clones in pre-infection memory suggested that cross-reactive memory joined.

Concerning this clonotype: Its antigen is undetermined.

V was pared by 6 bases and J by 0 bases, with 15 bases between. The CDR3 length is 16 residues. Germline CDR1 MNHNY, CDR2 SVGAGI (reference sequence). TCRdb passed the 5' RACE reads through MiXCR, listing each CDR3 protein once. Counted here are around 340,000 distinct CDR3 sequences, approximately 16% occurring once; the ten biggest clones make up 20% to 25%. V and J are TRBV6-6 and TRBJ2-4; D gene ambiguous. The source material was PBMCs or a T cell subset sorted from them (not recorded which). The receptor comes from a man between 18 and 35 years old who had mild COVID-19 (a few samples of this study predate the infection). Cell type and time point are not known. CDR3 region: CASRGLDMVAKNIQYF. CDR3 nucleotide sequence: TGTGCCAGCAGGGGCCTCGACATGGTAGCCAAAAACATTCAGTACTTC.